This T cell receptor beta chain was recorded in a study of identical twins (dated by TCRdb to the mid-2010s). Describing the broader study: TCR alpha and beta repertoires from monozygotic twins, unrelated adults of various ages and cord blood were deep-sequenced to test whether fetal clonotypes persist. To rule out contamination, the twin experiments were replicated at different times with different library preparation protocols. Results the study describes overall, beyond this receptor: Zero-insertion analyses could be partly confounded by invariant T cells such as MAIT and iNKT, though diverse VJ usage argued against such confounding for most clonotypes. In monozygotic twins, out-of-frame TCR alpha sharing was systematically underestimated by recombination models, although the models agreed with sharing between unrelated individuals. Compared with coincidental sharing between unrelated individuals, an excess of low generation-probability sequences was observed among out-of-frame TCR alpha sequences shared between twins. A weaker excess of twin sharing was found in beta out-of-frame sequences because the signal-to-noise ratio was lowered by fewer shared sequences. Conclusions relied on cross-sectional statistical analysis, since the same donors could not be followed over many years. Fewer insertions were carried by abundant cord blood beta clonotypes; a weaker similar trend was observed in young adult naive repertoires, while no such trend was observed in memory repertoires.

To note about this clonotype: This receptor's antigen is unknown. Base-call qualities are not available, and no considerably larger clone is one nucleotide away.

Receptor libraries were prepared by 5' RACE. Sequencing took place on an Illumina HiSeq 2000. A universal primer binding site was added through template switching, and the final cDNA carried a unique molecular identifier so that TCR cDNA molecules could be counted accurately. First-strand cDNA for TCR alpha and beta chains was synthesized from specific primers in the conserved constant-segment region. Each cDNA library was double barcoded, with a SMART-Mk sample barcode plus Illumina barcodes, to control for contamination. TruSeq adapter sequences, together with Illumina sample barcodes, were added in two successive PCR steps. The Illumina HiSeq platform was used with custom primers to sequence TCR alpha and beta cDNA libraries. The authors' pipeline ran thus. Raw reads were processed with MiGEC to extract unique molecular identifiers, and MiXCR was used to determine CDR3 positions. For each individual, recombination models were inferred using an EM algorithm with the repgenHMM and IGoR tools. The tcR package in R was used for shared clonotype analysis, with sharing normalized by the product of cloneset sizes. Out-of-frame nonproductive sequences were analyzed to study raw recombination free of thymic and clonal selection effects. The public reads were reprocessed in TCRdb via fastp at Q25 and MiXCR, keeping in-frame beta chains. Every CDR3 protein is listed once, alongside the most common genes and DNA of its rows. TCRdb's processing, not the authors', yielded these V and J calls. Across this sample there are about 520,000 distinct CDR3 sequences, with around 20% seen only once. The ten most abundant clones make up 0.91% of the sample.

Inclusive of the bounding cysteine and phenylalanine, the CDR3 is 15 residues long. Only the CDR3 DNA is retained, 45 bases long and in frame from the first base. V was cut back by 3 bases and J by 2 bases, leaving a gap of 12 bases between them. Per the germline V gene, SGHTA is the CDR1 and FQGNSA is the CDR2. All donors were healthy Caucasians. The twin cohort consisted of three pairs of female monozygotic twins, all aged roughly 18 to 29 years. Positive isolation kits from Invitrogen were used to isolate CD4+ and CD8+ T cell populations. Another study also made use of these data, one on T cells expressing NK-cell markers. The second source states: In sorted CD3+CD56+NKG2C+, CD3+CD56+NKG2C- and CD3+CD56-NKG2C+ T-cell subsets from 7 or 8 donors, TCR beta-chain repertoires were profiled. Among the eight sequenced donors, only one was HCMV-seronegative, while the other seven were HCMV-seropositive. To restrict sorting to alphabetaTCR-expressing T cells, an anti-gammadeltaTCR antibody was added in several experiments. In several donors, the dominant CD3+CD56+NKG2C+ clonotypes were among the top 10 CD8+ clonotypes and accounted for roughly 1.0-7.5% of CD8+ T cells. Those dominant clonotypes were again the most abundant among CD3+CD56-NKG2C+ cells in a handful of donors, at about 28.3-65%. It remained unclear whether the expanded NKG2C-expressing T cell clones were specific for HCMV antigens. The eight sequenced donors were randomly selected healthy volunteers, three men and five women. HCMV-specific IgG was detected in serum with a commercial ELISA kit to determine HCMV serostatus. MIGEC handled demultiplexing of the reads and grouping by UMI, while MiTCR was used to assemble and quantify clonotypes. Only TCR cDNA sequences supported by at least two reads were kept to exclude erroneous sequences. Downstream repertoire analysis used the tcR package, and clonotypes were matched across fractions by CDR3 nucleotide sequence plus V segment. VDJmatch was used to annotate antigen specificity against VDJdb, with one amino acid substitution in CDR3 allowed.

The sequence was collected from a woman aged 18-29 years in good health. This chain joins TRBV7-2 to TRBJ2-3; TRBD2 could be the D gene, as 7 bases match. Sequences were obtained from CD4+ T cells sorted from blood. The CDR3 reads CASSFWGGATDTQYF. The nucleotide sequence reads TGTGCCAGCAGCTTCTGGGGGGGCGCCACAGATACGCAGTATTTT.